The next 5 T cell receptor beta chains were all read from a single sample in a study of identical twins. TCRdb analysed the 5' RACE reads with MiXCR anew, one entry per CDR3 protein. In the table there are under 250,000 distinct CDR3 sequences, approximately 6.8% of which are singletons. These data are also associated with another study on yellow fever vaccine responses in identical twins.

Sequenced input: CD8+ T cells sorted from blood. Every receptor here comes from a young woman in good health.

This clonotype has a handful of counts. The chain links TRBV7-9 to TRBJ2-2; 7 bases match TRBD2. Germline loops: CDR1 SEHNR, CDR2 FQNEAQ (reference sequence). V gave up 7 bases and J gave up 3 bases; unmatched junction bases: 8. The CDR3 has 15 amino acids. This CDR3 is CASIPRGEYTGELFF. The CDR3 region has the DNA TGTGCCAGCATCCCTCGGGGGGAATACACCGGGGAGCTGTTTTTT.

This clonotype was counted between two and nine times. The chain combines TRBV29-1 with TRBJ2-5, with 8 bases that match TRBD1. Per germline, CDR1 SQVTM and CDR2 ANQGSEA. CDR3 length: 18 residues. V shed 0 bases and J 5 bases; nucleotides not matched to a gene: 17. The CDR3 region has the DNA TGCAGCGTTGAAGATGAAAGTCTCCCCGGGACAGGTTGGGAGACCCAGTACTTC. Residues: CSVEDESLPGTGWETQYF.

This clonotype came up a few times. This rearrangement joins TRBV10-2 to TRBJ2-3; 7 bases are shared with TRBD2. J lost 2 bases, V lost 7 bases, and 9 bases had no gene match. The CDR3 covers 15 residues. The germline V gene encodes CDR1 WSHSY and CDR2 SAAADI. Here the CDR3 reads CASNGGRDPTDTQYF. CDR3 bases: TGCGCCAGCAACGGAGGGAGGGACCCCACAGATACGCAGTATTTT.

This chain joins TRBV14 and TRBJ1-2, with D perhaps matching TRBD1 (5 bases). Deletions cut 1 base from V and 1 base from J, with 7 bases between. The CDR3 has 14 amino acids. Looked up from germline, CDR1 is SGHDN and CDR2 is FVKESK. The CDR3 coding sequence is TGTGCCAGCAGCCAAGTGGGGGGTAACTATGGCTACACCTTC. Its translation: CASSQVGGNYGYTF.

This clonotype was seen at least ten times. The chain couples TRBV6-2 or TRBV6-3 to TRBJ2-1; D could derive from TRBD1 or TRBD2 (5 bases each). V dropped 4 bases and J dropped 10 bases, with 20 bases sitting between them. This CDR3 is 15 amino acids long. Germline values: CDR1 MNHEY, CDR2 SVGEGT. Here the CDR3 DNA reads TGTGCCAGCAGTTTGGGGGACGGGTTCAGAGACGAGCAGTTCTTC. Translation: CASSLGDGFRDEQFF.